Given below is one TCR beta chain in context. This clone's antigen is unknown. Base qualities are not at hand, and no much larger clone is one base apart. This specimen comes from a study of CD8 T cells in ankylosing spondylitis (dated by TCRdb to the late 2010s). Notes on the research overall: To find TCR variants linked to disease, the study profiled T cell receptor beta repertoires in ankylosing spondylitis patients and healthy donors. The whole study cohort included 90 to 120 healthy donors and roughly 24 ankylosing spondylitis patients. Peripheral blood was sampled, and synovial fluid was additionally collected from ankylosing spondylitis patients.

What the research found in general, with its limitations: A CD8+ phenotype was shown by the disease-linked clones, which were found at relatively low frequencies in peripheral blood. Some motif variants had previously been reported in the synovial fluid and blood of reactive arthritis patients, which suggests shared mechanisms of disease initiation. The disease-linked clones were reported to be significantly enriched in matched synovial fluid samples from ankylosing spondylitis patients. Blood from ankylosing spondylitis patients appeared to be characterized by a TCR beta motif composed of about eight highly homologous amino acid variants.

From its cysteine to its phenylalanine, the CDR3 spans 15 amino acids. The read is trimmed to its CDR3 DNA, 45 bases read in frame from base 1. The germline ends are 10 bases apart after V is trimmed by 6 bases and J by 0 bases. Per the germline V gene, SGHRS is the CDR1 and YFSETQ is the CDR2. The sequencing machine was an Illumina HiSeq 2500. Quantitative 5'-RACE with molecular barcodes was used to prepare TCR beta libraries. The paper's data handling went like this. Disease-linked TCR variants were identified with a new computational method built on a probabilistic model of VDJ rearrangement. The public reads were run again by TCRdb, first through fastp at Q25 and then through MiXCR, and only productive beta chains were kept. Merged by CDR3 protein, the rows form single entries marked with the most common genes and DNA. TCRdb, not the authors, supplied the V and J calls. The sample records a few hundred thousand distinct CDR3 sequences, under 12% of which are singletons. 20% to 25% of the sample goes to the ten largest clones.

The sequencing sample was made of blood, either unsorted or a sorted T cell fraction (not recorded which). Recombination linked TRBV5-1 to TRBJ1-6, with no confident D gene call. The source is a male donor with ankylosing spondylitis or in good health (not recorded which). This receptor carries the CDR3 CASTLESSYNSPLHF. In nucleotides, the sequence is TGCGCCAGCACGCTGGAGAGCTCCTATAATTCACCCCTCCACTTT.